One sample yielded the 11 T cell receptor beta chains listed below, sequenced in a study of blood T cell repertoires in COVID-19. Sequencing was performed with immunoSEQ multiplex PCR; in TCRdb, only in-frame clones are kept and a portion is missing. The sample consists of about 71,000 clones, roughly 87% of them appearing once. Sequencing used peripheral blood. These receptors all come from an elderly woman with acute or convalescent COVID-19.

The chain couples TRBV29-1 to TRBJ2-1; a possible D gene is TRBD2 (5 bases). In germline, CDR1 is SQVTM, CDR2 ANQGSEA. V was clipped by 6 bases and J by 2 bases, with 14 bases between them. There are 14 residues in the CDR3. CDR3: CSVSTRSPYNEQFF. In DNA form, the CDR3 reads TGCAGCGTCTCCACTAGAAGCCCCTACAATGAGCAGTTCTTC.

The CDR3 DNA is TGTGCCAGCAGACGGTGGACTAGCGGGGCCTACGAGCAGTACTTC. Translated: CASRRWTSGAYEQYF. The chain couples TRBV28 to TRBJ2-7, with TRBD2 identical over 12 bases. J lost 2 bases, V lost 6 bases, and 5 bases had no gene match. This CDR3 region has 15 residues. CDR1 and CDR2 (germline): MDHEN, SYDVKM.

This clone was counted ten times or more. The gene calls are TRBV29-1 and TRBJ1-6; 7 nucleotides agree with TRBD1. Unmatched junction bases numbered 3, after V lost 5 bases and J lost 5 bases. Germline values: CDR1 SQVTM, CDR2 ANQGSEA. This CDR3 comprises 13 residues. The CDR3 DNA is TGCAGCGTTATGGACAGGAATAATTCACCCCTCCACTTT. Its protein product is CSVMDRNNSPLHF.

V and J are TRBV2 and TRBJ2-7, with 10 bases fitting TRBD1. CDR3 length: 15 residues. Germline assignment: CDR1 SNHLY and CDR2 FYNNEI. Trimming cost V 5 bases and J 3 bases; bases outside gene matches: 7. The chain's CDR3 is CASSYSTGGIYEQYF. CDR3 coding DNA: TGTGCCAGCAGTTACTCGACAGGGGGCATCTACGAGCAGTACTTC.

This chain connects TRBV28 to TRBJ2-1; D may be TRBD2 (5 bases). V gave up 2 bases and J gave up 5 bases, with 7 bases separating them. The germline V gene encodes CDR1 MDHEN and CDR2 SYDVKM. The CDR3 is 13 residues long. The CDR3 is CASSLRENNEQFF. CDR3 DNA sequence: TGTGCCAGCAGTTTAAGGGAGAACAATGAGCAGTTCTTC.

V is TRBV5-4 and J is TRBJ2-2, with D possibly TRBD1 on 7 matching bases. Germline V lookup: CDR1 SGHNT, CDR2 YYREEE (reference sequence). The CDR3 runs 16 residues. With 1 base removed from V and 5 bases from J, the gap between germline ends came to 15 bases. CDR3 DNA: TGTGCCAGCAGCTTGAGTGGCGCAGGGGGGACCGGGGAGCTGTTTTTT. Translation: CASSLSGAGGTGELFF.

This rearrangement joins TRBV12-3 or TRBV12-4 to TRBJ2-1; the D gene is possibly TRBD1 (5 bases). The CDR3 spans 12 residues. The V end lost 4 bases, the J end lost 13 bases, and 14 bases lay between the germline ends. Written as DNA, the CDR3 is TGTGCCAGCAGTTCAGGGTCGGCCATTCAGTTCTTC. Protein sequence: CASSSGSAIQFF.

The rearrangement links TRBV9 to TRBJ1-1, with 7 bases matching TRBD1. Looked up from germline, CDR1 is SGDLS and CDR2 is YYNGEE. The CDR3 is 16 residues long. Unmatched junction bases numbered 13, after V lost 4 bases and J lost 4 bases. The CDR3 reads CASSPSTGQGGTEAFF. The CDR3 bases are TGTGCCAGCAGCCCCTCAACGGGGCAGGGGGGCACTGAAGCTTTCTTT.

J is TRBJ2-2 and V is TRBV19; tentative D call: TRBD1 (6 bases). The germline CDR1 and CDR2 sequences are LNHDA and SQIVND (reference sequence). The CDR3 runs to 13 residues. The V gene lost 4 bases and the J gene lost 6 bases, with 9 bases spanning the gap. CDR3 protein: CASSRDKSGELFF. In nucleotides, the CDR3 is TGTGCCAGTAGTAGGGACAAATCCGGGGAGCTGTTTTTT.

V usage is TRBV4-1 and J usage is TRBJ1-5; 7 bases match TRBD1. J gave up 4 bases and V 3 bases, and 6 bases lay outside the gene matches. Germline V gene lookup returns CDR1 MGHRA and CDR2 YSYEKL. The CDR3 extends over 15 amino acids. The DNA for the CDR3 is TGCGCCAGCAGCCAGCGACAGGGCCGGAATCAGCCCCAGCATTTT. Translated: CASSQRQGRNQPQHF.

V usage is TRBV3-1 (or the pseudogene TRBV3-2) and J usage is TRBJ2-1; the D gene is possibly TRBD2 (5 bases). The V and J ends lost 1 base and 10 bases respectively, with 17 bases between them. Germline V gene sequence: CDR1 LGHDT, CDR2 YNNKEL (reference sequence). This CDR3 region has 15 residues. CDR3 loop: CASSQVPHPREEQFF. CDR3 DNA sequence: TGTGCCAGCAGCCAAGTGCCGCATCCCCGGGAAGAGCAGTTCTTC.